This TCR beta chain is from a study of blood T cell repertoires in COVID-19. Assay: immunoSEQ multiplex PCR; the TCRdb copy retains only in-frame clones and omits some. This table has some 100,000 clones, around four fifths appearing once. The CDR3 loop spans 15 amino acids. V was trimmed by 1 base and J by 0 bases, leaving 7 bases between them. In germline, CDR1 is SGDLS, CDR2 YYNGEE. The receptor comes from a man aged 45 to 65 with active or convalescent COVID-19. This chain connects TRBV9 to TRBJ1-4; D is uncertain. The sequencing sample was made of peripheral blood. The CDR3 region is CASSVSGTTNEKLFF. CDR3 DNA: TGTGCCAGCAGCGTATCCGGTACAACTAATGAAAAACTGTTTTTT.